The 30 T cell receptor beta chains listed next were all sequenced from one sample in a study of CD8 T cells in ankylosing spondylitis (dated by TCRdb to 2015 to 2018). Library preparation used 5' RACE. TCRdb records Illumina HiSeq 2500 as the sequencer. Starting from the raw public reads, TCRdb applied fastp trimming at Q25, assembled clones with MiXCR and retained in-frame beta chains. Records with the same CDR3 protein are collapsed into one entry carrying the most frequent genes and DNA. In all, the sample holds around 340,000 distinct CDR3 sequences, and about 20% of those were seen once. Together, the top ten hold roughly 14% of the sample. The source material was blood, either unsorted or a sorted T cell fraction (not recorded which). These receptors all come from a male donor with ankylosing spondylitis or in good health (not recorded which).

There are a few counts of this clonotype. CDR3 DNA sequence: TGTGCCAGCAGTTTATGGGGTGGGCCCTCAGATACGCAGTATTTT. Its translation is CASSLWGGPSDTQYF. The chain is built from TRBV27 and TRBJ2-3; no firm D call. This CDR3 is built from 15 residues. The V gene's germline CDR1 is MNHEY and CDR2 SMNVEV (reference sequence). The germline V and J ends were trimmed by 1 base and 4 bases, with 12 bases remaining between them.

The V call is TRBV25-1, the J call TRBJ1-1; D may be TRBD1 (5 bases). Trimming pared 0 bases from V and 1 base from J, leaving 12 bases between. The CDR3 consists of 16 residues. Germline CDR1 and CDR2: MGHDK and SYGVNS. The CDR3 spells CASSEYGAGWNTEAFF. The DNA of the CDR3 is TGTGCCAGCAGTGAATATGGGGCAGGGTGGAACACTGAAGCTTTCTTT.

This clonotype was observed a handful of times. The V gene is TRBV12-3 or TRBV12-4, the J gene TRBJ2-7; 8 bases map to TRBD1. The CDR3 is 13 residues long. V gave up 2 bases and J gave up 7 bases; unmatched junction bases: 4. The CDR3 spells CASSLQGAQEQYF. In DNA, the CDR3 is TGTGCCAGCAGTTTACAGGGGGCGCAGGAGCAGTACTTC.

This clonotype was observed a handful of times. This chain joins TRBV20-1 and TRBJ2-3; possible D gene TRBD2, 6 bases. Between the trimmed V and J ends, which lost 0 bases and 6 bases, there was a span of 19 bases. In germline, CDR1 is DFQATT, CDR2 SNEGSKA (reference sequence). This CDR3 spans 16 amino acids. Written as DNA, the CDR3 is TGCAGTGCTAGAGATGAGGAGGGCCTAACAGGTGATACGCAGTATTTT. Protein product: CSARDEEGLTGDTQYF.

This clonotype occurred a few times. The CDR3 DNA follows: TGCAGCGCAGAAGGGCAGCCACAAGAGACCCAGTACTTC. Protein sequence: CSAEGQPQETQYF. This chain uses TRBV29-1 with TRBJ2-5; D gene ambiguous. CDR1 SQVTM and CDR2 ANQGSEA come from the germline V gene. V was shortened by 7 bases and J by 2 bases, with 14 bases between the two germline ends. This CDR3 has 13 amino acids.

The CDR3 loop reads CASSHPAAQETQYF. In nucleotides, the CDR3 is TGTGCCAGCAGCCATCCAGCCGCTCAAGAGACCCAGTACTTC. The rearrangement uses TRBV4-2 and TRBJ2-5; D not certain. CDR1 LGHNA and CDR2 YNFKEQ come from the germline V gene. The length of the CDR3 is 14 residues. Trimming stripped 3 bases from V and 2 bases from J, with 10 bases between.

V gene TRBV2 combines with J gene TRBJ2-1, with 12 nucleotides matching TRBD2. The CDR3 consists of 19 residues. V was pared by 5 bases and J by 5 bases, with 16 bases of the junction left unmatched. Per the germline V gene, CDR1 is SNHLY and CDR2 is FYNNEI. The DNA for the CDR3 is TGTGCCAGCAGTTTCTCACCCTACCGGACTAGCGGGGAGGACAATGAGCAGTTCTTC. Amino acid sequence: CASSFSPYRTSGEDNEQFF.

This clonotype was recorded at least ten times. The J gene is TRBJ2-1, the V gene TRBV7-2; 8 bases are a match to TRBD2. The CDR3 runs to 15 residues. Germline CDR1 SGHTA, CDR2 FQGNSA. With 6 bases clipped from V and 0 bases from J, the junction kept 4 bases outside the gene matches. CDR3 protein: CASSPGGGSYNEQFF. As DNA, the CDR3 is TGTGCCAGCAGTCCCGGGGGGGGCTCCTACAATGAGCAGTTCTTC.

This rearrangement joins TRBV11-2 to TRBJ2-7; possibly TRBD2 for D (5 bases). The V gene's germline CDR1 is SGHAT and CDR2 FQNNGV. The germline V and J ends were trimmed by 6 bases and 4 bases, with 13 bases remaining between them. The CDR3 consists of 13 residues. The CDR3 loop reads CASRSASLYEQYF. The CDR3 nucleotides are TGTGCCAGCAGGTCCGCTAGCTTATACGAGCAGTACTTC.

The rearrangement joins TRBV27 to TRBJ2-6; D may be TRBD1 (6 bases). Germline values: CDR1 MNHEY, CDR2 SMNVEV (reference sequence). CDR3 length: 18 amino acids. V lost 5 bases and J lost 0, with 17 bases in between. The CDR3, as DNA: TGTGCCAGCAGTAATCTAGGGGGACACTCCTCTGGGGCCAACGTCCTGACTTTC. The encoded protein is CASSNLGGHSSGANVLTF.

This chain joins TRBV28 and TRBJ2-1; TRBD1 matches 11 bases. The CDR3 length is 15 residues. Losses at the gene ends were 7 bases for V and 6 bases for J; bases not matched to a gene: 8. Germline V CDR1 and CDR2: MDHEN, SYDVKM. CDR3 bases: TGTGCCAGCACCAACCCGGGACAGGGGGTCAATGAGCAGTTCTTC. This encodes CASTNPGQGVNEQFF.

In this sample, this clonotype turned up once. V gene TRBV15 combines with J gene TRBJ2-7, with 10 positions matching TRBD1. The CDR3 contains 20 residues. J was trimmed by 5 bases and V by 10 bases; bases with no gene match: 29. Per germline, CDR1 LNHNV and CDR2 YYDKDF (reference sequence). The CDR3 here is CAISYFPGQGILSRGNEQYF. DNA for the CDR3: TGTGCCATCTCTTACTTCCCGGGACAGGGGATCCTGAGCCGAGGGAACGAGCAGTACTTC.

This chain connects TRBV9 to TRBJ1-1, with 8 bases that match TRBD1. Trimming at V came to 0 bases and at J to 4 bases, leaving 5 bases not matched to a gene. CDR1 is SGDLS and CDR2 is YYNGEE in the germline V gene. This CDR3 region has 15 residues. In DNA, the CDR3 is TGTGCCAGCAGCGTAGCAGGGGGCTTTGCCACTGAAGCTTTCTTT. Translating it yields CASSVAGGFATEAFF.

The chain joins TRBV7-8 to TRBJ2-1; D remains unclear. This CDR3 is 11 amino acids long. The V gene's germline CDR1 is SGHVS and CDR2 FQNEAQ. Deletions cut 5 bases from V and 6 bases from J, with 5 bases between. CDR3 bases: TGTGCCAGCAGCCCAATCAATGAGCAGTTCTTC. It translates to CASSPINEQFF.

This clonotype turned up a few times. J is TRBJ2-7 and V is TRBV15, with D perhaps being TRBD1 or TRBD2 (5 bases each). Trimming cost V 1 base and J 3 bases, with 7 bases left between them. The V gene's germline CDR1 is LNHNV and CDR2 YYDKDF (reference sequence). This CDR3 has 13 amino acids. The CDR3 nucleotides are TGTGCCACCAGCAGAGGGGACGTCTACGAGCAGTACTTC. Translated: CATSRGDVYEQYF.

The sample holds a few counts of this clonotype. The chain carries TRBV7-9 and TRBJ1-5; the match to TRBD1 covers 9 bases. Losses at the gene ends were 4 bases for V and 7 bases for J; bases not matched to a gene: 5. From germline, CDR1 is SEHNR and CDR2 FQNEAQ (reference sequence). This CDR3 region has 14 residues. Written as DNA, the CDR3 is TGTGCCAGCAGCTCTCAGGGGACAGGGCAGCCCCAGCATTTT. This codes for CASSSQGTGQPQHF. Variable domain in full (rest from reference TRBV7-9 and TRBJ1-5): DTGVSQNPRHKITKRGQNVTFRCDPISEHNRLYWYRQTLGQGPEFLTYFQNEAQLEKSRLLSDRFSAERPKGSFSTLEIQRTEQGDSAMYLCASSSQGTGQPQHFGDGTRLSIL.

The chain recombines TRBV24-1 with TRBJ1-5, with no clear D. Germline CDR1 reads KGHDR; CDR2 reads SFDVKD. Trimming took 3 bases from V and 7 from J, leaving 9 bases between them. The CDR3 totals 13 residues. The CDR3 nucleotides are TGTGCCACCAGTGATACGAAATGGCAGCCCCAGCATTTT. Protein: CATSDTKWQPQHF.

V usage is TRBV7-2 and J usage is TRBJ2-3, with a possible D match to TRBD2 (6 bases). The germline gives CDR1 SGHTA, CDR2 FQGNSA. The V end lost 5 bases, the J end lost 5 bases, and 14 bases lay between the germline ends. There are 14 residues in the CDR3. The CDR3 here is CASSPGFGGDTQYF. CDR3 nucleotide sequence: TGTGCCAGCAGCCCTGGGTTCGGGGGAGATACGCAGTATTTT.

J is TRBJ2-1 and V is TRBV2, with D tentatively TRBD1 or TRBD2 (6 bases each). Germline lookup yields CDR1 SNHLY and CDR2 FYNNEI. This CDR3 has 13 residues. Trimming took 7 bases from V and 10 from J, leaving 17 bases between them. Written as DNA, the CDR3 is TGTGCCAGCATCAGGGGAGGTGGAGGCGAGCAGTTCTTC. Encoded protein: CASIRGGGGEQFF.

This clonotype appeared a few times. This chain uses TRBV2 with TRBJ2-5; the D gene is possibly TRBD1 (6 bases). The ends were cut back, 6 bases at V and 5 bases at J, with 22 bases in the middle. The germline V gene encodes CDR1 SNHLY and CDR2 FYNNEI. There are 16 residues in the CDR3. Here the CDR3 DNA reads TGTGCCAGCAGCTTATCCTTAGCAGGGGCTGAGGAGACCCAGTACTTC. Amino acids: CASSLSLAGAEETQYF.

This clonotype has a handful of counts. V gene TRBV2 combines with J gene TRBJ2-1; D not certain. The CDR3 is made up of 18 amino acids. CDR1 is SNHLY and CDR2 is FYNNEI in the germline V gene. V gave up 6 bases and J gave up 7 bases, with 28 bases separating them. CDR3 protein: CASRDPRSNTPPRNEQFF. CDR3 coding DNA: TGTGCCAGCAGGGACCCCCGGTCTAATACCCCCCCAAGGAATGAGCAGTTCTTC.

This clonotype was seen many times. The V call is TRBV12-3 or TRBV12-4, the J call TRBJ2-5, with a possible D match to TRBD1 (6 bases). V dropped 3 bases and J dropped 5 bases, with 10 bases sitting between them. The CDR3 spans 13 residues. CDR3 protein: CASSFSQGETQYF. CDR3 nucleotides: TGTGCCAGCAGTTTTTCCCAGGGGGAGACCCAGTACTTC.

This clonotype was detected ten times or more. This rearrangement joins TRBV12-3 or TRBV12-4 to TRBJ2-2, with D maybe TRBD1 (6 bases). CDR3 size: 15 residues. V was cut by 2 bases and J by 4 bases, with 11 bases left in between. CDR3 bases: TGTGCCAGCAGTTTAACCGGGACAATCACCGGGGAGCTGTTTTTT. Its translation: CASSLTGTITGELFF.

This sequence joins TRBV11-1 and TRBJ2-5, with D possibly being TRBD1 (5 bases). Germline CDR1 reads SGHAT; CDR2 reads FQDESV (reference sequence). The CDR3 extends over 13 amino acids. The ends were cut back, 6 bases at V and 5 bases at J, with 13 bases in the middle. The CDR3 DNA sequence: TGTGCCAGCAGAGACAGAGGAAAGGAGACCCAGTACTTC. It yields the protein CASRDRGKETQYF.

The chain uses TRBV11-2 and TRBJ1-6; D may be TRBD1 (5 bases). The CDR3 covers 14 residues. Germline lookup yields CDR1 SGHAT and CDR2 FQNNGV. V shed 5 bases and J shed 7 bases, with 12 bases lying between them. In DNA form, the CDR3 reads TGTGCCAGCAGCGTCGACAGCCCCAATTCACCCCTCCACTTT. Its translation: CASSVDSPNSPLHF.

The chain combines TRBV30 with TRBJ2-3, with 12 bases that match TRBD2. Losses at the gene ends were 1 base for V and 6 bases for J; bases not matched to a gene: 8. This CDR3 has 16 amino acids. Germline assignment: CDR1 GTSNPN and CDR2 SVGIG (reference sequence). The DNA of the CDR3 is TGTGCCTGGAGTGGAGCTCTAGCGGGGGGGCGGGATACGCAGTATTTT. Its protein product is CAWSGALAGGRDTQYF.

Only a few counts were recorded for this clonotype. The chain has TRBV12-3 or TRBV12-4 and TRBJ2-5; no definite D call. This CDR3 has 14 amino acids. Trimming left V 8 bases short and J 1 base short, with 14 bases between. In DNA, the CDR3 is TGTGCCAGCCGAAAACCCGGTGGCCAAGAGACCCAGTACTTC. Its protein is CASRKPGGQETQYF.

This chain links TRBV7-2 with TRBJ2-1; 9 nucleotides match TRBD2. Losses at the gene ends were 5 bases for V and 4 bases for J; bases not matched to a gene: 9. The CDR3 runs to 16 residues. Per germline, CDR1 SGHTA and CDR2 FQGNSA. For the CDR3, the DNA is TGTGCCAGCAGCGAACGCAGCGGGGGGTTATACAATGAGCAGTTCTTC. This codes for CASSERSGGLYNEQFF. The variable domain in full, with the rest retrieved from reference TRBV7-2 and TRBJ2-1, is GAGVSQSPSNKVTEKGKDVELRCDPISGHTALYWYRQSLGQGLEFLIYFQGNSAPDKSGLPSDRFSAERTGGSVSTLTIQRTQQEDSAVYLCASSERSGGLYNEQFFGPGTRLTVL.

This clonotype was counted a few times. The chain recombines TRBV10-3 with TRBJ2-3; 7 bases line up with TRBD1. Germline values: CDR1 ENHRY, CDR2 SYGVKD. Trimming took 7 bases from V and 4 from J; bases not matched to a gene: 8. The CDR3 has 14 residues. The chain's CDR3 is CAITETDRADTQYF. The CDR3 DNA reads TGTGCCATCACCGAAACTGACAGGGCAGATACGCAGTATTTT.

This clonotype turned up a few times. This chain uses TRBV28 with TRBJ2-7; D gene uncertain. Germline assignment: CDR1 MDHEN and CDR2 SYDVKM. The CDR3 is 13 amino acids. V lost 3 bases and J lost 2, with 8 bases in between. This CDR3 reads CASSFERTYEQYF. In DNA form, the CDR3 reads TGTGCCAGCAGTTTCGAGAGGACCTACGAGCAGTACTTC. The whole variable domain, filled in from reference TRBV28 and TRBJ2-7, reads DVKVTQSSRYLVKRTGEKVFLECVQDMDHENMFWYRQDPGLGLRLIYFSYDVKMKEKGDIPEGYSVSREKKERFSLILESASTNQTSMYLCASSFERTYEQYFGPGTRLTVT.